This T cell receptor (beta chain) was found in a study of shared clonotypes between healthy human individuals. Germline V CDR1 and CDR2: SGHRS, YFSETQ. Deletions cut 4 bases from V and 3 bases from J, with 11 bases between. The CDR3 runs 13 residues. Clones were read by immunoSEQ multiplex PCR, and TCRdb kept only the in-frame ones, dropping some. Found here are roughly 2,300,000 clones, 85% to 95% of them singletons; the top ten hold about 0.41%. This clone was seen once. Additional DNA sequences in this sample encode the identical CDR3. This chain uses TRBV5-1 with TRBJ2-7, with D maybe TRBD1 (6 bases). The sample was naive CD4+ T cells from PBMCs. Subset described: CD45RA+ positively selected. The TCR sequence derives from a man younger than 30 in good health. Some clones in this sample may be carry-over from other donors' samples. The CDR3 region is CASSVGQSYEQYF. In DNA, the CDR3 is TGCGCCAGCAGCGTCGGACAGAGCTACGAGCAGTACTTC.